This is a list of T cell receptor beta chains from one sample in a study of blood T cell repertoires in COVID-19. Profiling relied on immunoSEQ multiplex PCR, and the TCRdb table lists in-frame clones only, not all of them. Of around 300,000 clones in the sample, about nine tenths were seen once. The sample was peripheral blood. These receptors were collected from a woman aged 25-40 years with active or convalescent COVID-19. Both conserved end residues are part of each CDR3. The order of the fields is clone size, V gene, J gene, D gene, CDR3 protein, CDR3 DNA. D genes are given only for firm matches. Clone size is not always given. Where it is, it says once, few, many or a class for expanded clones.

NA,TRBV6-2/TRBV6-3,TRBJ1-5,NA,CASSYPTSRGPQHF,TGTGCCAGCAGTTACCCAACGTCCCGGGGACCCCAGCATTTT
NA,TRBV19,TRBJ1-4,NA,CASSISVGGTGEKLFF,TGTGCCAGTAGTATATCAGTAGGAGGGACCGGTGAAAAACTGTTTTTT
NA,TRBV18,TRBJ1-2,NA,CASSPRPGNGYTF,TGTGCCAGCTCACCACGTCCAGGGAACGGCTACACCTTC
NA,TRBV7-2,TRBJ2-3,TRBD2,CASSKRAGGSTDTQYF,TGTGCCAGCAGCAAGCGAGCGGGGGGTTCCACAGATACGCAGTATTTT
NA,TRBV5-8,TRBJ1-5,NA,CASGPAGSRFGSNQPQHF,TGTGCCAGCGGACCGGCGGGGAGTCGATTTGGGAGCAATCAGCCCCAGCATTTT
NA,TRBV28,TRBJ2-3,TRBD1,CASSPSPGQGTDTQYF,TGTGCCAGCAGCCCTAGCCCGGGACAGGGCACAGATACGCAGTATTTT
NA,TRBV19,TRBJ1-4,NA,CASMRRVGATNEKLFF,TGTGCCAGTATGCGGCGGGTCGGGGCAACTAATGAAAAACTGTTTTTT
NA,TRBV5-1,TRBJ2-2,NA,CASSPRALANTGELFF,TGCGCCAGCAGCCCTCGAGCGCTCGCGAACACCGGGGAGCTGTTTTTT
once,TRBV5-5,TRBJ2-5,TRBD2,CASSRRDPGGETQYF,TGTGCCAGCAGCCGGAGGGACCCGGGGGGAGAGACCCAGTACTTC
NA,TRBV9,TRBJ2-7,TRBD1,CASSLGDRDREQYF,TGTGCCAGCAGCCTGGGGGACAGGGATCGCGAGCAGTACTTC
NA,TRBV30,TRBJ2-3,TRBD2,CAWNLAGTDTQYF,TGTGCCTGGAACCTAGCGGGGACAGATACGCAGTATTTT
NA,TRBV7-3,TRBJ2-2,NA,CASSSDPARAGELFF,TGTGCCAGCAGCTCCGACCCGGCCCGGGCCGGGGAGCTGTTTTTT
NA,TRBV11-2,TRBJ2-2,TRBD2,CASSLGTSLGTGELFF,TGTGCCAGCAGCTTAGGGACTAGCCTCGGAACCGGGGAGCTGTTTTTT
NA,TRBV4-3,TRBJ1-1,NA,CASSQSRVRSRNTEAFF,TGCGCCAGCAGCCAAAGTCGGGTGAGGTCTCGGAACACTGAAGCTTTCTTT
NA,TRBV5-1,TRBJ2-5,NA,CASSLSPRGFGETQYF,TGCGCCAGCAGCCTCTCACCCAGGGGCTTCGGGGAGACCCAGTACTTC
NA,TRBV5-1,TRBJ1-5,NA,CASSLDGGDQPQHF,TGCGCCAGCAGCTTGGACGGCGGGGACCAGCCCCAGCATTTT
NA,TRBV30,TRBJ2-2,NA,CAWSILRENTGELFF,TGTGCCTGGTCTATCCTCCGCGAGAACACCGGGGAGCTGTTTTTT
NA,TRBV29-1,TRBJ1-1,NA,CSVASRLNMNTEAFF,TGCAGCGTTGCTTCCAGGTTAAACATGAACACTGAAGCTTTCTTT
NA,TRBV11-3,TRBJ1-4,NA,CASSPSGEKLFF,TGTGCCAGCAGCCCCTCCGGGGAAAAACTGTTTTTT
NA,TRBV7-9,TRBJ1-2,TRBD1,CASSLGSGGIYGYTF,TGTGCCAGCAGCTTAGGGTCAGGGGGCATCTATGGCTACACCTTC
NA,TRBV27,TRBJ2-7,TRBD2,CASSLRGLAGDYEQYF,TGTGCCAGCAGTTTACGGGGACTAGCGGGGGACTACGAGCAGTACTTC
NA,TRBV19,TRBJ1-1,TRBD1,CASRITGGGTEAFF,TGTGCCAGTAGGATTACAGGGGGCGGCACTGAAGCTTTCTTT
NA,TRBV19,TRBJ2-3,NA,CASSRRPSKSDTQYF,TGTGCCAGCAGCCGACGTCCTAGCAAATCAGATACGCAGTATTTT
NA,TRBV9,TRBJ2-5,NA,CASSVGPRRGLETQYF,TGTGCCAGCAGCGTAGGGCCCCGGCGGGGTCTGGAGACCCAGTACTTC
NA,TRBV6-5,TRBJ2-3,NA,CASSLVGDTQYF,TGTGCCAGCAGTTTGGTCGGGGATACGCAGTATTTT
NA,TRBV27,TRBJ2-1,TRBD2,CASSLTGGRYNEQFF,TGTGCCAGCAGTTTAACGGGGGGGCGGTACAATGAGCAGTTCTTC
NA,TRBV30,TRBJ2-7,TRBD1,CAWSPLGTGFGKSSYEQYF,TGTGCCTGGAGTCCCCTTGGGACAGGGTTTGGGAAGAGCTCCTACGAGCAGTACTTC
NA,TRBV28,TRBJ2-7,NA,CASSQHRTYEQYF,TGTGCCAGCAGCCAGCACAGAACCTACGAGCAGTACTTC
NA,TRBV7-2,TRBJ1-1,NA,CASSPRGRAGTEAFF,TGTGCCAGCAGCCCCCGAGGTAGGGCGGGCACTGAAGCTTTCTTT
NA,TRBV10-3,TRBJ2-1,TRBD1,CAIRPDRGDNNEQFF,TGTGCCATCAGACCGGACAGGGGAGACAACAATGAGCAGTTCTTC
NA,TRBV3-1/TRBV3-2,TRBJ1-3,TRBD1,CASSPGQGGNVKGNTIYF,TGTGCCAGCAGCCCGGGACAGGGGGGGAACGTTAAAGGAAACACCATATATTTT
NA,TRBV6-5,TRBJ2-4,NA,CASRDLPGDAIQYF,TGTGCCAGCAGGGATCTACCAGGGGATGCCATTCAGTACTTC
NA,TRBV6-6,TRBJ2-2,TRBD2,CASSLLAGAPGTGELFF,TGTGCCAGCAGTCTCCTAGCGGGGGCCCCGGGAACCGGGGAGCTGTTTTTT
NA,TRBV5-1,TRBJ1-4,NA,CASSLGQTNEKLFF,TGCGCCAGCAGCTTGGGGCAGACTAATGAAAAACTGTTTTTT
NA,TRBV3-1/TRBV3-2,TRBJ1-5,TRBD1,CASSYPFGQGRYQPQHF,TGTGCCAGCAGCTACCCATTCGGACAGGGTCGGTATCAGCCCCAGCATTTT
NA,TRBV18,TRBJ2-3,NA,CASSPPLSDTQYF,TGTGCCAGCTCACCACCCCTGTCAGATACGCAGTATTTT
NA,TRBV3-1/TRBV3-2,TRBJ1-1,NA,CASSLIFQVGTEAFF,TGTGCCAGCAGCCTAATATTCCAGGTTGGTACTGAAGCTTTCTTT
NA,TRBV25-1,TRBJ1-2,NA,CASSEFRGGYTF,TGTGCCAGCAGTGAATTTAGGGGTGGCTACACCTTC
NA,TRBV7-6,TRBJ2-1,NA,CASSPVGGYNEQFF,TGTGCCAGCAGCCCGGTGGGGGGTTACAATGAGCAGTTCTTC
NA,TRBV30,TRBJ1-3,TRBD1,CAWRVFLGTVPGNTIYF,TGTGCCTGGAGGGTTTTTTTAGGGACAGTTCCCGGAAACACCATATATTTT
NA,TRBV2,TRBJ1-3,NA,CASSASGAGNTIYF,TGTGCCAGCAGTGCTTCAGGGGCGGGAAACACCATATATTTT
NA,TRBV18,TRBJ1-5,TRBD1,CASASGTGGDGNQPQHF,TGTGCCAGCGCCTCCGGGACAGGGGGCGATGGCAATCAGCCCCAGCATTTT
NA,TRBV3-1/TRBV3-2,TRBJ1-1,NA,CASSQDSGSLGNTEAFF,TGTGCCAGCAGCCAAGATTCGGGGTCCTTGGGGAACACTGAAGCTTTCTTT
once,TRBV3-1/TRBV3-2,TRBJ2-3,NA,CASSHHPAPAGWDTQYF,TGTGCCAGCAGCCATCACCCTGCCCCGGCAGGGTGGGATACGCAGTATTTT
NA,TRBV3-1/TRBV3-2,TRBJ2-1,TRBD2,CASSQGGLAGAYNEQFF,TGTGCCAGCAGCCAGGGGGGTTTAGCGGGGGCCTACAATGAGCAGTTCTTC
NA,TRBV6-2/TRBV6-3,TRBJ1-1,TRBD1,CASSPGQLTEAFF,TGTGCCAGCAGTCCGGGACAGCTCACTGAAGCTTTCTTT
NA,TRBV5-8,TRBJ2-3,NA,CASSLLRYVTDTQYF,TGTGCCAGCAGCTTGCTTCGGTACGTCACAGATACGCAGTATTTT
NA,TRBV20-1,TRBJ1-1,NA,CSASRGAGTEAFF,TGCAGTGCTAGTCGTGGGGCCGGCACTGAAGCTTTCTTT
few,TRBV7-7,TRBJ2-5,TRBD2,CASSPPGLAGGRETQYF,TGTGCTAGCAGCCCCCCGGGACTAGCGGGGGGGCGTGAGACCCAGTACTTC
many,TRBV19,TRBJ1-5,TRBD1,CASSNRGHSMPQHF,TGTGCCAGTAGTAACAGGGGGCACTCGATGCCCCAGCATTTT
NA,TRBV28,TRBJ2-5,TRBD2,CASSNTGGLETQYF,TGTGCCAGCAGTAATACGGGGGGGCTGGAGACCCAGTACTTC
NA,TRBV10-3,TRBJ1-5,NA,CAIAQPRANQPQHF,TGTGCCATCGCACAGCCGAGGGCCAATCAGCCCCAGCATTTT
NA,TRBV28,TRBJ2-1,TRBD1,CASSTQGQGQFF,TGTGCCAGCAGTACCCAGGGACAGGGGCAGTTCTTC
NA,TRBV27,TRBJ1-1,NA,CASRGQTVNTEAFF,TGTGCCAGCAGGGGGCAGACAGTGAACACTGAAGCTTTCTTT
once,TRBV6-5,TRBJ2-7,NA,CASTRGPYEQYF,TGTGCCAGCACCAGGGGCCCCTACGAGCAGTACTTC
NA,TRBV5-6,TRBJ2-7,NA,CASSRKTVITYEQYF,TGTGCCAGCAGCCGCAAGACAGTGATTACCTACGAGCAGTACTTC
NA,TRBV6-6,TRBJ1-1,TRBD1,CASRGQGRNTEAFF,TGTGCCAGCAGGGGACAGGGGAGGAACACTGAAGCTTTCTTT